This is a list of T cell receptor beta chains from one sample in a study of T cells after yellow fever vaccination. TCRdb reprocessed the 5' RACE reads with MiXCR, giving one entry per CDR3 protein. The sample contains about 310,000 distinct CDR3 sequences, 3.6% of which appear only once. The sample consisted of PBMCs, taken on the day of the yellow fever booster vaccination. These receptors were taken from a man aged 18 to 30 who received the YFV17D yellow fever vaccine. CDR3s leave out the opening cysteine and the closing phenylalanine or tryptophan. Fields, in order: J gene, V gene, CDR3 protein.

>TRBJ2-7|TRBV7-9
ASSLKTGDSYEQY
>TRBJ2-3|TRBV29-1
SVRQTDTQY
>TRBJ2-2|TRBV5-1
ASSVTGFSNANTGELF
>TRBJ2-1|TRBV4-3
ASSQGGAYNEQF
>TRBJ1-2|TRBV2
ASSEDLAGYT
>TRBJ1-1|TRBV7-8
ASRRTRTGAVEAF
>TRBJ2-5|TRBV5-1
ASSQNGERGETQY
>TRBJ1-1|TRBV27
ASGMPLLNTEAF
>TRBJ2-2|TRBV19
ASSGDSRGELF
>TRBJ2-1|TRBV6-2/TRBV6-3
ASKWGLTGNYNEQF
>TRBJ1-6|TRBV7-2
ASSSRGPMDNSPLH
>TRBJ2-3|TRBV24-1
ATAEHPPREDTQY
>TRBJ2-1|TRBV10-3
AISELAGGHEQF
>TRBJ2-2|TRBV7-9
ASSLALGGGATGELF